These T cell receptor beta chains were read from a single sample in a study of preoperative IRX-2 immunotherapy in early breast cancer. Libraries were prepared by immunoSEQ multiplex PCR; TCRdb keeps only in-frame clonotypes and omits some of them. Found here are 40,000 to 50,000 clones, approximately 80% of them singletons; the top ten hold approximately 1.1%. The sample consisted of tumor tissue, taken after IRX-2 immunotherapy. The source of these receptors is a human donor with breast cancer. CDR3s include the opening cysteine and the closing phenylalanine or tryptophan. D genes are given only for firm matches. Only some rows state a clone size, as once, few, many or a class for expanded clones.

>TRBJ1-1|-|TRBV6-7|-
TGTGCCAGCAGACCCCGGACGGTGCGGGGCACTGAAGCTTTCTTT
CASRPRTVRGTEAFF
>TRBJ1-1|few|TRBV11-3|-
TGTGCCAGCAGCTTGGCGATGGCGGCCGGGACGAACACTGAAGCTTTCTTT
CASSLAMAAGTNTEAFF
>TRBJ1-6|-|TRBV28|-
TGTGCCAGCACCGCAGGGGTAAATTCACCCCTCCACTTT
CASTAGVNSPLHF
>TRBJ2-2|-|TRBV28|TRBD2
TGTGCCAGCAGCTCCGCGACTTTAGTCCGGGAGGGGCTGTTTTTT
CASSSATLVREGLFF
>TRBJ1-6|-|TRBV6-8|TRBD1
TGTGCCGGGGGACAGGGAAATTCACCCCTCCACTTT
CAGGQGNSPLHF
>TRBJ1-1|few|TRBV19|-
TGTGCCAGTAGTATGGCAGGACAGATCGGCACTGAAGCTTTCTTT
CASSMAGQIGTEAFF
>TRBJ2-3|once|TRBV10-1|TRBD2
TGCGCCAGCAGTACCGGGACGGGGGGGTTCTCAGATACGCAGTATTTT
CASSTGTGGFSDTQYF
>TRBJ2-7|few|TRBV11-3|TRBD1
TGTGCCAGCATCACGACAGGGGCCACCTACGAGCAGTACTTC
CASITTGATYEQYF
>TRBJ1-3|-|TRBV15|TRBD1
TGTGCCACCAGCAGAGGGGACAGGGCCTCTGGAAACACCATATATTTT
CATSRGDRASGNTIYF
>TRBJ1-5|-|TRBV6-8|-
TGTGCCAGCAGTAACGGGGGGGGAAGCAATCAGCCCCAGCATTTT
CASSNGGGSNQPQHF
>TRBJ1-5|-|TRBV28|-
TGTGCCAGCGGCCTGGAGGGCAATCAGCCCCAGCATTTT
CASGLEGNQPQHF
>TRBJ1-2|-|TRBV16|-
TGTGCCAGCAGCCTCTCCGAACAGGTCTATGGCTACACCTTC
CASSLSEQVYGYTF
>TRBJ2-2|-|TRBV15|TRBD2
TGTGCCACCAGCAGAGATAGACTAGCCATAGCCGGGGAGCTGTTTTTT
CATSRDRLAIAGELFF